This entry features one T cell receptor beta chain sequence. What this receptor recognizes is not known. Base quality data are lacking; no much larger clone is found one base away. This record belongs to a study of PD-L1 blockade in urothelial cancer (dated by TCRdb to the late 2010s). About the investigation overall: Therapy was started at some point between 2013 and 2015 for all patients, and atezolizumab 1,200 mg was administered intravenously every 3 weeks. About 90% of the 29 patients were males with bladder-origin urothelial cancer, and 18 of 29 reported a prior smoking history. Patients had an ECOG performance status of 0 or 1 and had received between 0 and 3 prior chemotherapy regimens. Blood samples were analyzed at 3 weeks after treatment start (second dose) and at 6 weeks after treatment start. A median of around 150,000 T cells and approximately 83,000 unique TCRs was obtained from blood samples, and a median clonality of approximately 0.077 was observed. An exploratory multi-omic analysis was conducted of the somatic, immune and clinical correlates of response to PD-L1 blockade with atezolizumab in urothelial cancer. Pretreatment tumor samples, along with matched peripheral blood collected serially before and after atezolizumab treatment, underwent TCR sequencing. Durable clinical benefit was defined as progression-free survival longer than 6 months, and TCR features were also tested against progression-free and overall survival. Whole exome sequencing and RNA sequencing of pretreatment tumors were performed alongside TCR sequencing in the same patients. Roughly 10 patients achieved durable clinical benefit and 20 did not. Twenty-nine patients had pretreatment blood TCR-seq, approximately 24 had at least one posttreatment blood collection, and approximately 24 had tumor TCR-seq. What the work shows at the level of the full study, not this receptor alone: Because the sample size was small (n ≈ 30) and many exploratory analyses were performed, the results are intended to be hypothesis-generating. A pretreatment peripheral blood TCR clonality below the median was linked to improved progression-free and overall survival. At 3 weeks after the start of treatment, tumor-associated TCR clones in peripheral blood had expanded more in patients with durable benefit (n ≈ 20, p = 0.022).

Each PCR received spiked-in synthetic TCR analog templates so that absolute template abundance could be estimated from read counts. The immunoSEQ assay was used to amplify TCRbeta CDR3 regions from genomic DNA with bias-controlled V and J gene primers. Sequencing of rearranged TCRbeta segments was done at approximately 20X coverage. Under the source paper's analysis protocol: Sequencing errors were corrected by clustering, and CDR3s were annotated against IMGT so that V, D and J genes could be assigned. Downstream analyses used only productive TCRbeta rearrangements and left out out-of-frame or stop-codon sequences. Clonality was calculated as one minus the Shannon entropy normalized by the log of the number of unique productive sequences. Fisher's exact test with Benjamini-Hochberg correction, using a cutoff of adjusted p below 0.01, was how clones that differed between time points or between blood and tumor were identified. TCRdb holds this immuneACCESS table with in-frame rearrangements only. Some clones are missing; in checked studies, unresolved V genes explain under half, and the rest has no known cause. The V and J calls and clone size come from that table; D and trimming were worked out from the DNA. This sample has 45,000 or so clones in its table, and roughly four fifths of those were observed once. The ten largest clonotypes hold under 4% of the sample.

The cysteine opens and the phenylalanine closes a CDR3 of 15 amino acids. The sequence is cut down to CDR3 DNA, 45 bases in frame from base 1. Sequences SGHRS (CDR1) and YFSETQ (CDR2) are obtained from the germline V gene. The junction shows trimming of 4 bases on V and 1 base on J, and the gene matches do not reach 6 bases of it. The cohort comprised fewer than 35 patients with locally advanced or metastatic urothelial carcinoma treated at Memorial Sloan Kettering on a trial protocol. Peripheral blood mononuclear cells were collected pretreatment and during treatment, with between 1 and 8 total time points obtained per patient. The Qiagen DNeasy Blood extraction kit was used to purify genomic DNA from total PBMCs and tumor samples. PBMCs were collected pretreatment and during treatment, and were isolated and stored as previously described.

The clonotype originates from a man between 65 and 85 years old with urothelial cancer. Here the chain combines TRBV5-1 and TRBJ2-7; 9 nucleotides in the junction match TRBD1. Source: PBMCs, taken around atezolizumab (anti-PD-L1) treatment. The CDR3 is CASSRAGQGSYEQYF. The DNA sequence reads TGCGCCAGCAGCCGAGCGGGACAGGGATCCTACGAGCAGTACTTC.